The T cell receptor (beta chain) under discussion was sequenced for a study of a mutant IDH1 vaccine in newly diagnosed glioma. The time point denotes: week 11, during vaccination. Topical imiquimod was applied with each vaccine dose, which held 300 ug of mutant IDH1 20-mer peptide. Assay used: immunoSEQ multiplex PCR; TCRdb lists only in-frame clones, some missing. In the table there are fewer than 35,000 clones, around 90% of which are singletons. With respect to this clone: Its antigen is unknown.

CDR1 is SGHRS and CDR2 is YFSETQ in the germline V gene. The CDR3 loop spans 16 amino acids. The junction had 9 bases not matched to a gene; V was cut back by 2 bases and J by 2 bases. The receptor comes from a man between 18 and 29 years old with glioma. The chain links TRBV5-1 to TRBJ2-7; the match to TRBD2 covers 8 bases. The input for sequencing was PBMCs, taken from a glioma patient whose treatment included an IDH1 peptide vaccine. The CDR3 DNA sequence: TGCGCCAGCAGCTTCCTCGAGGCGGGAGGCGCCTACGAGCAGTACTTC. Translated: CASSFLEAGGAYEQYF.